One sample yielded the 10 T cell receptor beta chains listed below, sequenced in a study of blood T cell repertoires in COVID-19. Sequencing used immunoSEQ multiplex PCR; TCRdb keeps in-frame clones, though not all of them. The sample consists of 190,000 or so clones, 65% to 80% of them appearing once. The specimen sequenced was peripheral blood. These receptors all come from a man over 45 who had recovered from COVID-19.

This clone was counted a single time. Sequence at one end of the junction differs from germline and may be a read error. This rearrangement joins TRBV27 to TRBJ2-2; TRBD2 is a possible D gene (5 bases). The CDR3 is made up of 14 amino acids. The germline V gene encodes CDR1 MNHEY and CDR2 SMNVEV (reference sequence). CDR3 nucleotide sequence: TGTGCCAGCAGTTTATCGATGGGGTTCGGGAAGCTGTTTTTT. Translation: CASSLSMGFGKLFF.

This clone was observed once. Here the CDR3 DNA reads TGCGCCAGCAGCTTGGGCGAGGCCGGGAACTACGAGCAGTACTTC. Translated: CASSLGEAGNYEQYF. The chain links TRBV5-1 to TRBJ2-7, with D maybe TRBD2 (5 bases). The V gene's germline CDR1 is SGHRS and CDR2 YFSETQ. V was clipped by 0 bases and J by 3 bases, with 13 bases between them. This CDR3 contains 15 residues.

This clone has only a few counts. The junction differs from germline at one of its ends, possibly a read error. This chain joins TRBV2 and TRBJ1-4; 7 bases are a match to TRBD1. The CDR3 length is 15 residues. CDR1 and CDR2 from the germline V gene are SNHLY and FYNNEI. The CDR3 coding sequence is TGTGCCAGCAGTAAAGCGACAGGGCTAATTGAAAAACTGTTTTTT. Protein: CASSKATGLIEKLFF.

The chain couples TRBV28 to TRBJ1-2; 9 nucleotides align to TRBD1. Germline CDR1 MDHEN, CDR2 SYDVKM. The J segment lost 7 bases and the V segment lost 3 bases, leaving 3 bases of the junction unmatched. The CDR3 covers 13 residues. CDR3 sequence (DNA): TGTGCCAGCAGTTTTGGACAGGGGAGTGGCTACACCTTC. It encodes CASSFGQGSGYTF.

This chain links TRBV28 with TRBJ2-7; D perhaps matches TRBD2 (6 bases). Trimming removed 5 bases from V and 4 bases from J, with 12 bases in between. This CDR3 has 13 amino acids. Germline V gene lookup returns CDR1 MDHEN and CDR2 SYDVKM. CDR3 nucleotides: TGTGCCAGCAGTATCCGGGGGAAATACGAGCAGTACTTC. It specifies CASSIRGKYEQYF.

The rearrangement links TRBV14 to TRBJ1-1; D unresolved. The CDR3 runs to 13 residues. The germline V gene has CDR1 SGHDN and CDR2 FVKESK. Trimming left V 2 bases short and J 1 base short, with 5 bases between. In DNA form, the CDR3 reads TGTGCCAGCAGCCAATCAGGGAACACTGAAGCTTTCTTT. It yields the protein CASSQSGNTEAFF.

This clone has only a few counts. V and J are TRBV6-5 and TRBJ2-5; D is undetermined. CDR3 size: 13 residues. CDR1 MNHEY and CDR2 SVGAGI come from the germline V gene. Trimming pared 7 bases from V and 0 bases from J, leaving 9 bases between. CDR3 sequence (DNA): TGTGCCAGCATGCGGATGTACCAAGAGACCCAGTACTTC. Residues: CASMRMYQETQYF.

This clone has only a few counts. The rearrangement links TRBV7-2 to TRBJ2-3; TRBD2 matches 11 bases. CDR3 length: 16 residues. J gave up 3 bases and V 7 bases, and 9 bases lay outside the gene matches. The germline V gene has CDR1 SGHTA and CDR2 FQGNSA. The CDR3 DNA sequence: TGTGCCAGCAAAGGGGCTAGCGGGAGGATAACAGATACGCAGTATTTT. It specifies CASKGASGRITDTQYF.

The rearrangement links TRBV2 to TRBJ2-7; 7 bases agree with TRBD2. This CDR3 is built from 14 residues. V shed 5 bases and J 2 bases; nucleotides not matched to a gene: 6. Per germline, CDR1 SNHLY and CDR2 FYNNEI. The CDR3 region has the DNA TGTGCCAGCAGTCCCCGGGACTACACCTACGAGCAGTACTTC. Amino acids: CASSPRDYTYEQYF.

J is TRBJ2-2 and V is TRBV24-1, with TRBD1 matching 11 bases. This CDR3 is 16 amino acids long. CDR1 is KGHDR and CDR2 is SFDVKD in the germline V gene. The V gene end was trimmed by 9 bases and the J gene end by 3 bases; junction bases not matched to a gene: 8. Here the CDR3 DNA reads TGTGCCACCGGATTCTCGGGACAGGGGGACACCGGGGAGCTGTTTTTT. This gives the protein CATGFSGQGDTGELFF.